These 30 T cell receptor beta chains share one sample of origin, sequenced in a study of cytomegalovirus exposure and HLA in healthy donors. PCR primers comprised 60 Vbeta and 13 Jbeta primers. Sequencing used immunoSEQ multiplex PCR; TCRdb keeps in-frame clones, though not all of them. This sample has around 180,000 clones, with around 77% found just once. The specimen sequenced was PBMCs. These receptors originate from a man aged 55 to 70 in good health and CMV-seronegative.

J is TRBJ2-1 and V is TRBV7-2, with 7 nucleotides matching TRBD1. The V and J ends lost 4 bases and 5 bases, in that order; junction bases with no gene match: 8. CDR3 length: 15 residues. Germline assignment: CDR1 SGHTA and CDR2 FQGNSA. CDR3 sequence reads: CASSSRDSYNNEQFF. The CDR3 DNA follows: TGTGCCAGCAGCTCCCGGGACAGTTACAACAATGAGCAGTTCTTC.

This clone was found a few times. The V gene is TRBV5-4, the J gene TRBJ2-7; tentative D call: TRBD2 (5 bases). The ends were cut back, 2 bases at V and 3 bases at J, with 12 bases in the middle. CDR1 SGHNT and CDR2 YYREEE come from the germline V gene (reference sequence). CDR3 length: 14 amino acids. The CDR3 bases are TGTGCCAGCAGCTTCGACGGGATCAGCTACGAGCAGTACTTC. Protein: CASSFDGISYEQYF.

The chain has TRBV5-4 and TRBJ1-1; TRBD1 aligns across 8 bases. The germline V gene encodes CDR1 SGHNT and CDR2 YYREEE (reference sequence). The CDR3 is 16 residues long. V lost 5 bases and J lost 5; bases outside the gene matches: 14. CDR3 bases: TGTGCCAGCAGGACGACAGGGGCCGCGTCGAGTACTGAAGCTTTCTTT. Protein product: CASRTTGAASSTEAFF. The full variable domain, with the rest looked up from reference TRBV5-4 and TRBJ1-1, is ETGVTQSPTHLIKTRGQQVTLRCSSQSGHNTVSWYQQALGQGPQFIFQYYREEENGRGNFPPRFSGLQFPNYSSELNVNALELDDSALYLCASRTTGAASSTEAFFGQGTRLTVV.

The chain combines TRBV2 with TRBJ1-1, with D unclear. V dropped 1 base and J dropped 5 bases, with 14 bases sitting between them. The length of the CDR3 is 15 residues. Germline V CDR1 and CDR2: SNHLY, FYNNEI. CDR3 region: CASSEGLLGRTEAFF. The CDR3 nucleotides are TGTGCCAGCAGTGAAGGGTTACTAGGTCGGACTGAAGCTTTCTTT.

The chain combines TRBV6-1 with TRBJ2-5, with TRBD1 matching 9 bases. The CDR3 is 16 residues long. The trim removed 4 bases at V and 4 bases at J, leaving 10 bases unmatched. Germline CDR1 and CDR2: MNHNS and SASEGT. The CDR3 loop is CASSGFRTGDPETQYF. The CDR3 coding sequence is TGTGCCAGCAGTGGTTTCCGGACAGGGGATCCAGAGACCCAGTACTTC.

This chain connects TRBV6-1 to TRBJ2-2; 7 nucleotides align to TRBD1. V shed 1 base, J shed 4 bases, and the junction held 6 bases outside the gene matches. The length of the CDR3 is 16 residues. Germline-derived CDR1 and CDR2 are MNHNS and SASEGT. As DNA, the CDR3 is TGTGCCAGCAGTGAAGAGGGGGCGCGTAGCACCGGGGAGCTGTTTTTT. Translating it yields CASSEEGARSTGELFF.

The rearrangement links TRBV2 to TRBJ1-2; 9 bases fit TRBD1. Unmatched junction bases numbered 11, after V lost 6 bases and J lost 6 bases. CDR3 size: 15 residues. Germline V gene data show CDR1 as SNHLY and CDR2 as FYNNEI. The CDR3 sequence is CASSQARRTGDGYTF. The CDR3 coding sequence is TGTGCCAGCAGCCAGGCCCGTCGGACAGGGGATGGCTACACCTTC.

Concerning this clone itself: Other DNA sequences in the same sample also yield this CDR3. The chain has TRBV10-2 and TRBJ1-2; D is perhaps TRBD1 (5 bases). With 6 bases removed from V and 3 bases from J, the gap between germline ends came to 14 bases. The CDR3 is made up of 14 amino acids. Germline CDR1 is WSHSY and CDR2 is SAAADI. The DNA for the CDR3 is TGCGCCAGCAGCGAGACAGTTCAAGACTATGGCTACACCTTC. Translated: CASSETVQDYGYTF.

The J gene is TRBJ2-7, the V gene TRBV27, with TRBD1 matching over 7 bases. The CDR3 totals 15 residues. Germline V CDR1 and CDR2: MNHEY, SMNVEV (reference sequence). Unmatched junction bases numbered 12, after V lost 6 bases and J lost 4 bases. The CDR3 reads CASRSTGAHPYEQYF. The CDR3 coding sequence is TGTGCCAGCAGGTCTACAGGGGCCCACCCTTACGAGCAGTACTTC.

The chain carries TRBV7-8 and TRBJ1-2; tentative D call: TRBD1 (6 bases). This CDR3 region has 15 residues. Trimming pared 2 bases from V and 2 bases from J, leaving 12 bases between. Germline loops: CDR1 SGHVS, CDR2 FQNEAQ. CDR3 protein: CASSLRTESNYGYTF. As DNA, the CDR3 is TGTGCCAGCAGCTTAAGGACAGAAAGCAACTATGGCTACACCTTC.

This clone was observed a few times. This chain uses TRBV9 with TRBJ2-5, with 9 bases matching TRBD2. The germline CDR1 and CDR2 sequences are SGDLS and YYNGEE. Trimming took 2 bases from V and 1 from J; bases not matched to a gene: 9. This CDR3 contains 17 residues. The CDR3 is CASSVGASGASQETQYF. In DNA, the CDR3 is TGTGCCAGCAGCGTTGGGGCTAGCGGGGCCTCCCAAGAGACCCAGTACTTC.

V gene TRBV9 combines with J gene TRBJ2-5; D call uncertain. V dropped 2 bases and J dropped 1 base, with 9 bases sitting between them. CDR1 is SGDLS and CDR2 is YYNGEE in the germline V gene. This CDR3 spans 14 amino acids. The CDR3 protein is CASSVSSSQETQYF. CDR3 coding DNA: TGTGCCAGCAGCGTGAGCTCTAGCCAAGAGACCCAGTACTTC.

This clone was counted a few times. The chain carries TRBV29-1 and TRBJ2-2; 9 bases align to TRBD2. The CDR3 has 14 residues. V lost 6 bases to trimming and J lost 5 bases; unmatched junction nucleotides: 7. The germline V gene encodes CDR1 SQVTM and CDR2 ANQGSEA. CDR3 region: CSVGTSRWTGELFF. In DNA, the CDR3 is TGCAGCGTCGGGACTAGCAGATGGACCGGGGAGCTGTTTTTT.

This clone showed up just a few times. The CDR3 is CASSPRDRDSYEQYF. CDR3 DNA: TGTGCCAGCAGCCCCCGGGACAGGGACTCCTACGAGCAGTACTTC. J is TRBJ2-7 and V is TRBV6-1; 9 positions match TRBD1. CDR3 length: 15 residues. Germline values: CDR1 MNHNS, CDR2 SASEGT. Losses at the gene ends were 6 bases for V and 0 bases for J; bases not matched to a gene: 6.

V gene TRBV7-8 combines with J gene TRBJ2-7; TRBD1 matches 10 bases. J was trimmed by 2 bases and V by 8 bases; bases with no gene match: 3. Looked up from germline, CDR1 is SGHVS and CDR2 is FQNEAQ. CDR3 length: 13 amino acids. CDR3 coding DNA: TGTGCCAGCCGGACAGGGGGGGCCTACGAGCAGTACTTC. Translating gives CASRTGGAYEQYF.

V gene TRBV6-5 combines with J gene TRBJ2-7, with a weak D call TRBD1 (5 bases). The CDR3 runs to 14 residues. Trimming removed 7 bases at V and 2 bases at J, with 15 bases between. CDR1 MNHEY and CDR2 SVGAGI come from the germline V gene. CDR3 amino acids: CASTKPTDPYEQYF. In DNA, the CDR3 is TGTGCCAGCACCAAACCGACAGATCCCTACGAGCAGTACTTC.

The gene calls are TRBV29-1 and TRBJ2-2; no definite D call. Germline CDR1 and CDR2: SQVTM and ANQGSEA. V dropped 3 bases and J dropped 4 bases, with 9 bases sitting between them. This CDR3 region has 13 residues. In nucleotides, the CDR3 is TGCAGCGTTGAGTACAGTCCCACCGGGGAGCTGTTTTTT. Protein product: CSVEYSPTGELFF.

This clone was seen only once. The rearrangement links TRBV5-4 to TRBJ2-5; 8 positions agree with TRBD1. Unmatched junction bases numbered 8, after V lost 2 bases and J lost 5 bases. The CDR3 loop spans 15 amino acids. The germline CDR1 and CDR2 sequences are SGHNT and YYREEE (reference sequence). The CDR3 DNA reads TGTGCCAGCAGCTTTCGACAGGGGAGAGAGGAGACCCAGTACTTC. It is translated as CASSFRQGREETQYF.

This clone has only one observation. The rearrangement links TRBV6-6 to TRBJ1-5; 10 bases are a match to TRBD1. Trimming removed 4 bases from V and 9 bases from J; junction bases left unmatched: 6. The CDR3 is 14 residues long. Germline CDR1 is MNHNY and CDR2 is SVGAGI (reference sequence). The CDR3 reads CASSFGQGGLPQHF. As DNA, the CDR3 is TGTGCCAGCAGTTTCGGACAGGGGGGTCTGCCCCAGCATTTT.

The J gene is TRBJ1-2, the V gene TRBV5-1, with no clear D. The CDR3 has 14 residues. Germline V CDR1 and CDR2: SGHRS, YFSETQ. Between the trimmed V and J ends, which lost 0 bases and 5 bases, there was a span of 11 bases. The CDR3 region is CASSLVGRLYGYTF. The CDR3 DNA is TGCGCCAGCAGCTTGGTTGGCCGACTGTATGGCTACACCTTC.

The chain is built from TRBV27 and TRBJ1-3, with 7 bases identical to TRBD1. CDR3 length: 16 residues. V shed 4 bases, J shed 4 bases, and the junction held 10 bases outside the gene matches. The germline V gene encodes CDR1 MNHEY and CDR2 SMNVEV (reference sequence). DNA for the CDR3: TGTGCCAGCAGTTCGCCCTCGACAGGGAACGGAAACACCATATATTTT. Residues: CASSSPSTGNGNTIYF.

The rearrangement links TRBV10-3 to TRBJ2-7, with TRBD2 identical over 11 bases. The V segment lost 5 bases and the J segment 2 bases; nucleotides outside the gene matches: 5. This CDR3 contains 15 residues. From germline, CDR1 is ENHRY and CDR2 SYGVKD. CDR3 nucleotide sequence: TGTGCCATCAGTCAGGGGACTAGCGGTGCCTACGAGCAGTACTTC. Its translation is CAISQGTSGAYEQYF.

Details on this clone: Relative to the germline gene, one junction end is altered; a read error may explain this. The V and J genes are TRBV27 and TRBJ1-2, with TRBD1 matching over 7 bases. Germline V gene sequence: CDR1 MNHEY, CDR2 SMNVEV (reference sequence). This CDR3 has 14 amino acids. The CDR3 DNA follows: TGTGCCAGCGGTACGCCCGGGACAGTGGATGGCTACCCCTTC. Translating it yields CASGTPGTVDGYPF.

The chain couples TRBV7-8 to TRBJ2-5; TRBD2 is a possible D gene (5 bases). Trimming stripped 5 bases from V and 2 bases from J, with 12 bases between. The CDR3 has 14 residues. CDR1 SGHVS and CDR2 FQNEAQ come from the germline V gene. CDR3 in amino acids: CASSAYGDQETQYF. DNA for the CDR3: TGTGCCAGCAGCGCCTACGGGGATCAAGAGACCCAGTACTTC. Variable domain in full (rest from reference TRBV7-8 and TRBJ2-5): GAGVSQSPRYKVAKRGQDVALRCDPISGHVSLFWYQQALGQGPEFLTYFQNEAQLDKSGLPSDRFFAERPEGSVSTLKIQRTQQEDSAVYLCASSAYGDQETQYFGPGTRLLVL.

This chain links TRBV7-8 with TRBJ1-1; D unresolved. CDR3 size: 13 residues. Germline CDR1 and CDR2: SGHVS and FQNEAQ. V was trimmed by 4 bases and J by 5 bases, leaving 11 bases between them. The DNA of the CDR3 is TGTGCCAGCAGCTCCGATGAGAGGACTGAAGCTTTCTTT. Residues: CASSSDERTEAFF.

V gene TRBV9 combines with J gene TRBJ2-2, with D maybe TRBD2 (5 bases). V shed 1 base and J shed 7 bases, with 17 bases lying between them. CDR3 length: 16 amino acids. CDR1 and CDR2 from the germline V gene are SGDLS and YYNGEE. The chain's CDR3 is CASSVNTEVTGGELFF. CDR3 DNA sequence: TGTGCCAGCAGCGTAAACACGGAGGTAACGGGCGGGGAGCTGTTTTTT.

The V call is TRBV7-6, the J call TRBJ2-7; 10 nucleotides align to TRBD2. Trimming at V came to 6 bases and at J to 2 bases, leaving 7 bases not matched to a gene. The V gene's germline CDR1 is SGHVS and CDR2 FNYEAQ. The CDR3 is 15 residues long. The chain's CDR3 is CASSVLAGAPYEQYF. In DNA, the CDR3 is TGTGCCAGCAGTGTCCTAGCGGGAGCCCCCTACGAGCAGTACTTC.

V and J are TRBV13 and TRBJ2-5; 10 nucleotides agree with TRBD1. Germline V gene data show CDR1 as PRHDT and CDR2 as FYEKMQ (reference sequence). V was clipped by 5 bases and J by 5 bases; unmatched bases: 8. The CDR3 is 15 residues long. The CDR3 region is CASSPRDRGTETQYF. CDR3 in DNA: TGTGCCAGCAGCCCTCGGGACAGGGGCACGGAGACCCAGTACTTC.

The chain joins TRBV15 to TRBJ2-6; 14 bases are a match to TRBD2. Germline V gene data show CDR1 as LNHNV and CDR2 as YYDKDF (reference sequence). CDR3 size: 20 residues. V lost 0 bases to trimming and J lost 2 bases; unmatched junction nucleotides: 6. The CDR3 region is CATSRDPGLAGDPGANVLTF. The DNA for the CDR3 is TGTGCCACCAGCAGAGATCCGGGACTAGCGGGAGACCCTGGGGCCAACGTCCTGACTTTC.

The genes are TRBV2 and TRBJ1-2, with no clear D. CDR1 and CDR2 from the germline V gene are SNHLY and FYNNEI. CDR3 length: 14 residues. Between the trimmed V and J ends, which lost 5 bases and 8 bases, there was a span of 18 bases. The CDR3 nucleotides are TGTGCCAGCAGTCTGGACGGGGTAGTCCAGGGCTACACCTTC. Amino acids: CASSLDGVVQGYTF.